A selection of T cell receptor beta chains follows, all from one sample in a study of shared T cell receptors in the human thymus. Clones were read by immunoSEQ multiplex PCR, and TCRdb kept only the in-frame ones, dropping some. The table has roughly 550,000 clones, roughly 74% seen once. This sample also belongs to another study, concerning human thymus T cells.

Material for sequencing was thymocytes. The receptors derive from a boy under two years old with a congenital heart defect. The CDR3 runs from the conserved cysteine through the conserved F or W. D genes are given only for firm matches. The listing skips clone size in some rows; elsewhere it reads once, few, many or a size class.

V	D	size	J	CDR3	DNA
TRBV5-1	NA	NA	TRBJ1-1	CASSLAVNTEAFF	TGCGCCAGCAGCTTGGCGGTGAACACTGAAGCTTTCTTT
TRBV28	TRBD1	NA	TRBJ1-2	CASYLQGQKHLGYTF	TGTGCCAGCTACCTACAGGGACAGAAACACCTGGGCTACACCTTC
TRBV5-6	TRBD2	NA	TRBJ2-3	CASSFPSGGTDTQYF	TGTGCCAGCAGCTTCCCTAGCGGGGGGACAGATACGCAGTATTTT
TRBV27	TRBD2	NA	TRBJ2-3	CASSIPGGMCAGTQYF	TGTGCCAGCAGCATCCCCGGGGGGATGTGTGCGGGTACGCAGTATTTT
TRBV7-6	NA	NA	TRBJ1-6	CASSLEGREKGNSPLHF	TGTGCCAGCAGCTTAGAGGGCCGGGAAAAGGGCAATTCACCCCTCCACTTT
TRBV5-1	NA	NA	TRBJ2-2	CASSLVARDSEITGELFF	TGCGCCAGCAGCTTGGTTGCGCGGGACAGCGAGATCACCGGGGAGCTGTTTTTT
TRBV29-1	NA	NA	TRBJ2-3	CSVGVWARFADTQYF	TGCAGCGTTGGGGTGTGGGCCCGGTTTGCAGATACGCAGTATTTT
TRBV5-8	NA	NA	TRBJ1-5	CASNTNNNNQPQHF	TGTGCCAGCAATACAAACAATAACAATCAGCCCCAGCATTTT
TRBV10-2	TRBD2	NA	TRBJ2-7	CASSPGGLADPDRYEQYF	TGCGCCAGCAGCCCGGGGGGACTAGCGGACCCTGACCGTTACGAGCAGTACTTC
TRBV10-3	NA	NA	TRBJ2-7	CAISESHDFPCQACAEQYF	TGTGCCATCAGTGAGTCCCATGATTTCCCGTGTCAGGCGTGTGCCGAGCAGTACTTC
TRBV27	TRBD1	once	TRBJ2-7	CASSLKPRQGISYEQYF	TGTGCCAGCAGTTTAAAACCGCGACAGGGAATCTCCTACGAGCAGTACTTC
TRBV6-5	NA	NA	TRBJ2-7	CASSSLRGSSYEQYF	TGTGCCAGCAGTTCTCTGAGGGGGTCCTCCTACGAGCAGTACTTC
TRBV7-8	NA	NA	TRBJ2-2	CASRIGVGNAGELFF	TGTGCCAGCAGGATAGGGGTGGGCAACGCCGGGGAGCTGTTTTTT
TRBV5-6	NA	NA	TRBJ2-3	CASSLETGASLRGDTQYF	TGTGCCAGCAGCTTGGAAACGGGAGCGTCCTTAAGGGGAGATACGCAGTATTTT
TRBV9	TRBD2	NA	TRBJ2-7	CASSVDASGAYEQYF	TGTGCCAGCAGCGTAGATGCTAGCGGGGCCTACGAGCAGTACTTC
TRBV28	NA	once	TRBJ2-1	CATFRERSDNEQFF	TGTGCCACCTTTCGGGAGAGATCTGACAATGAGCAGTTCTTC
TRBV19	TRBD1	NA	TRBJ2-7	CASSIGTGRPYEQYF	TGTGCCAGTAGTATAGGGACAGGGAGGCCCTACGAGCAGTACTTC
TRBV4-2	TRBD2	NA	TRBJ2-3	CASSRMTSGGVTDTQYF	TGTGCCAGCAGCCGGATGACTAGCGGGGGGGTTACAGATACGCAGTATTTT
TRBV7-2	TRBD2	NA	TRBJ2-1	CASSTTVLAGGKNNEQFF	TGTGCCAGCAGCACAACGGTGCTTGCGGGAGGGAAAAACAATGAGCAGTTCTTC
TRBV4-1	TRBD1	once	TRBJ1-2	CASSLRPGQGDHYGYTF	TGCGCCAGCAGCCTTAGACCTGGACAGGGTGATCACTATGGCTACACCTTC
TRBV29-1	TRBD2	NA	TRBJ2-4	CSVDQLAGAKNIQYF	TGCAGCGTTGACCAACTAGCGGGAGCCAAAAACATTCAGTACTTC
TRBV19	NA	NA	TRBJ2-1	CASSIGPAVIENEQFF	TGTGCCAGTAGTATAGGTCCAGCGGTGATTGAGAATGAGCAGTTCTTC